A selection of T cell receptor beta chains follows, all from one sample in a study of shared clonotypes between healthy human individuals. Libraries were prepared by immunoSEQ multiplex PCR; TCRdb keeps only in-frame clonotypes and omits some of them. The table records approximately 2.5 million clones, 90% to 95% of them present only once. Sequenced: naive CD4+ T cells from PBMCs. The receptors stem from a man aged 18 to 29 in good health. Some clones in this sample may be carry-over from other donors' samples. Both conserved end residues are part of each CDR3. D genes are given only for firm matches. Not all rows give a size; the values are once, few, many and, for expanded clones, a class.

CDR3: CAINPGVSTDTQYF
DNA: TGTGCCATCAATCCAGGGGTTAGCACAGATACGCAGTATTTT
length: 14
D: .
V: TRBV10-3
size: .
J: TRBJ2-3

CDR3: CASQQRSNSPLHF
DNA: TGTGCCAGCCAACAGCGCTCGAATTCACCCCTCCACTTT
length: 13
D: .
V: TRBV6-5
size: .
J: TRBJ1-6

CDR3: CASSSPEDTYEQYF
DNA: TGCGCCAGCAGCTCCCCCGAGGACACCTACGAGCAGTACTTC
length: 14
D: .
V: TRBV5-1
size: .
J: TRBJ2-7

CDR3: CASSPDPGQTYNEQFF
DNA: TGTGCCAGCAGCCCAGATCCGGGACAGACCTACAATGAGCAGTTCTTC
length: 16
D: TRBD1
V: TRBV11-3
size: .
J: TRBJ2-1

CDR3: CASSLAGAGTGELFF
DNA: TGCGCCAGCAGCTTAGCGGGGGCGGGCACCGGGGAGCTGTTTTTT
length: 15
D: TRBD2
V: TRBV5-1
size: .
J: TRBJ2-2

CDR3: CASSQGTKGGYTF
DNA: TGCGCCAGCAGCCAAGGGACTAAGGGAGGCTACACCTTC
length: 13
D: .
V: TRBV4-3
size: once
J: TRBJ1-2

CDR3: CASRGLAGVRTQYF
DNA: TGTGCCAGCAGGGGACTAGCGGGAGTTCGTACGCAGTATTTT
length: 14
D: TRBD2
V: TRBV2
size: .
J: TRBJ2-3

CDR3: CASSTDRGNTGELFF
DNA: TGTGCCAGCAGCACGGACAGGGGGAACACCGGGGAGCTGTTTTTT
length: 15
D: TRBD1
V: TRBV7-9
size: .
J: TRBJ2-2

CDR3: CASSLVSGVGGYTF
DNA: TGTGCCAGCAGCTTAGTGTCAGGGGTCGGAGGCTACACCTTC
length: 14
D: .
V: TRBV7-9
size: .
J: TRBJ1-2

CDR3: CASSLAFTDTQYF
DNA: TGTGCCAGCAGCTTAGCATTCACAGATACGCAGTATTTT
length: 13
D: .
V: TRBV7-2
size: .
J: TRBJ2-3

CDR3: CASSSSGSLGEQYF
DNA: TGTGCCAGCAGCTCGAGCGGGAGTCTGGGTGAGCAGTACTTC
length: 14
D: TRBD2
V: TRBV7-2
size: .
J: TRBJ2-7

CDR3: CASRAGGADTQYF
DNA: TGTGCCAGCAGAGCGGGAGGTGCAGATACGCAGTATTTT
length: 13
D: TRBD2
V: TRBV7-6
size: .
J: TRBJ2-3

CDR3: CAISELRGRETQYF
DNA: TGTGCCATCAGTGAGCTTAGAGGGAGAGAGACCCAGTACTTC
length: 14
D: .
V: TRBV10-3
size: .
J: TRBJ2-5

CDR3: CASSWQGGGGLGGNTIYF
DNA: TGTGCCAGCAGCTGGCAGGGAGGAGGGGGGCTCGGAGGAAACACCATATATTTT
length: 18
D: .
V: TRBV7-8
size: once
J: TRBJ1-3

CDR3: CASSLGAYEQYF
DNA: TGTGCCAGCAGCCTCGGGGCCTACGAGCAGTACTTC
length: 12
D: .
V: TRBV7-9
size: .
J: TRBJ2-7

CDR3: CASREAVNQPQHF
DNA: TGTGCCAGCAGGGAGGCAGTTAATCAGCCCCAGCATTTT
length: 13
D: .
V: TRBV6-1
size: .
J: TRBJ1-5

CDR3: CASSESAGYEQYF
DNA: TGTGCCAGCAGTGAATCGGCCGGCTACGAGCAGTACTTC
length: 13
D: .
V: TRBV25-1
size: .
J: TRBJ2-7

CDR3: CASSQTGVDTDTQYF
DNA: TGCGCCAGCAGCCAGACAGGGGTAGACACAGATACGCAGTATTTT
length: 15
D: TRBD1
V: TRBV5-1
size: .
J: TRBJ2-3

CDR3: CASSLRGRDTGELFF
DNA: TGTGCCAGCAGTTTGAGGGGACGAGACACCGGGGAGCTGTTTTTT
length: 15
D: .
V: TRBV27
size: .
J: TRBJ2-2

CDR3: CATLIQQNTEAFF
DNA: TGTGCCACCCTTATCCAGCAGAACACTGAAGCTTTCTTT
length: 13
D: .
V: TRBV10-3
size: .
J: TRBJ1-1

CDR3: CASRPTGYYGYTF
DNA: TGTGCCAGCAGACCGACAGGGTACTATGGCTACACCTTC
length: 13
D: TRBD1
V: TRBV11-2
size: .
J: TRBJ1-2

CDR3: CASSKGDQPQHF
DNA: TGTGCCAGTAGTAAAGGGGATCAGCCCCAGCATTTT
length: 12
D: .
V: TRBV19
size: .
J: TRBJ1-5

CDR3: CAISTGRNQPQHF
DNA: TGTGCCATCAGTACAGGGCGAAATCAGCCCCAGCATTTT
length: 13
D: .
V: TRBV10-3
size: .
J: TRBJ1-5

CDR3: CASSFWGAGRRNEQFF
DNA: TGTGCCAGCAGTTTTTGGGGGGCGGGGCGCAGGAATGAGCAGTTCTTC
length: 16
D: .
V: TRBV28
size: .
J: TRBJ2-1

CDR3: CASSSGTDYGYTF
DNA: TGTGCCAGCAGCTCAGGGACGGACTATGGCTACACCTTC
length: 13
D: .
V: TRBV7-3
size: .
J: TRBJ1-2

CDR3: CASSQRPPAGGPSEQFF
DNA: TGTGCCAGCAGCCAGAGACCGCCAGCGGGAGGGCCAAGTGAGCAGTTCTTC
length: 17
D: TRBD2
V: TRBV11-2
size: .
J: TRBJ2-1

CDR3: CASSVGSGYYNEQFF
DNA: TGTGCCAGCAGCGTAGGGAGCGGGTACTACAATGAGCAGTTCTTC
length: 15
D: .
V: TRBV9
size: .
J: TRBJ2-1

CDR3: CASSQAGGDIQYF
DNA: TGTGCCAGCAGCCAAGCAGGTGGGGACATTCAGTACTTC
length: 13
D: .
V: TRBV7-3
size: .
J: TRBJ2-4

CDR3: CASSSPRHTGNYGYTF
DNA: TGTGCCAGCAGTTCCCCCCGACATACCGGCAACTATGGCTACACCTTC
length: 16
D: .
V: TRBV28
size: .
J: TRBJ1-2

CDR3: CASSPPGQGAGEKLFF
DNA: TGTGCCAGCTCACCACCGGGACAGGGGGCTGGTGAAAAACTGTTTTTT
length: 16
D: TRBD1
V: TRBV18
size: .
J: TRBJ1-4

CDR3: CASSDAPGRGGNTEAFF
DNA: TGTGCCAGCAGTGACGCCCCGGGACGCGGAGGGAACACTGAAGCTTTCTTT
length: 17
D: .
V: TRBV25-1
size: .
J: TRBJ1-1

CDR3: CATMDAPETQYF
DNA: TGTGCCACGATGGACGCGCCAGAGACCCAGTACTTC
length: 12
D: .
V: TRBV10-3
size: .
J: TRBJ2-5

CDR3: CASSYNPGELFF
DNA: TGTGCCAGCAGTTACAATCCCGGGGAGCTGTTTTTT
length: 12
D: .
V: TRBV6-6
size: .
J: TRBJ2-2

CDR3: CASSLEEEQYF
DNA: TGCGCCAGCAGCTTGGAGGAAGAGCAGTACTTC
length: 11
D: .
V: TRBV5-1
size: .
J: TRBJ2-7

CDR3: CASSRQGLAGGTGELFF
DNA: TGCGCCAGCAGCCGTCAGGGACTAGCGGGAGGTACCGGGGAGCTGTTTTTT
length: 17
D: TRBD2
V: TRBV5-1
size: .
J: TRBJ2-2

CDR3: CASSKSGPPAGYEQYF
DNA: TGTGCCAGCAGCAAATCCGGGCCCCCCGCCGGATACGAGCAGTACTTC
length: 16
D: .
V: TRBV7-3
size: .
J: TRBJ2-7

CDR3: CATSRQFGGTDTQYF
DNA: TGTGCCACCAGTAGACAGTTCGGTGGCACAGATACGCAGTATTTT
length: 15
D: .
V: TRBV15
size: .
J: TRBJ2-3

CDR3: CASRPPSGSSYEQYF
DNA: TGTGCCAGCAGACCCCCTAGCGGGAGCTCCTACGAGCAGTACTTC
length: 15
D: TRBD2
V: TRBV6-5
size: .
J: TRBJ2-7

CDR3: CASRLQGASTEAFF
DNA: TGTGCCAGCAGGCTACAGGGGGCGAGCACTGAAGCTTTCTTT
length: 14
D: TRBD1
V: TRBV7-3
size: .
J: TRBJ1-1

CDR3: CASSERGGAETQYF
DNA: TGTGCCAGCAGTGAAAGGGGGGGCGCGGAGACCCAGTACTTC
length: 14
D: .
V: TRBV6-1
size: .
J: TRBJ2-5

CDR3: CASSSPRRGNTEAFF
DNA: TGTGCCAGCAGTTCACCAAGAAGGGGGAACACTGAAGCTTTCTTT
length: 15
D: .
V: TRBV27
size: .
J: TRBJ1-1

CDR3: CSVVLAGKGVNEQFF
DNA: TGCAGCGTTGTACTAGCGGGAAAGGGAGTCAATGAGCAGTTCTTC
length: 15
D: TRBD2
V: TRBV29-1
size: .
J: TRBJ2-1